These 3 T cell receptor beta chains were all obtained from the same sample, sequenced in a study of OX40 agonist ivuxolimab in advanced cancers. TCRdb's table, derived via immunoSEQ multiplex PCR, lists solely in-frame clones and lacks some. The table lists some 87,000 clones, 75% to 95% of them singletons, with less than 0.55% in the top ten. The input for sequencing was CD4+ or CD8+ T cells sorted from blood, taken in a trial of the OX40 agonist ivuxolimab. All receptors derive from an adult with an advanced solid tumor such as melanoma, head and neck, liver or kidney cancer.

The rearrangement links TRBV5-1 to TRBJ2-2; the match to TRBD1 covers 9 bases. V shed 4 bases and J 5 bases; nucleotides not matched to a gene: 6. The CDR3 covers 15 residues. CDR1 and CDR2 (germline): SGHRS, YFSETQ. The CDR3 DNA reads TGCGCCAGCAGCCCAGGGACAGGGAATACCGGGGAGCTGTTTTTT. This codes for CASSPGTGNTGELFF.

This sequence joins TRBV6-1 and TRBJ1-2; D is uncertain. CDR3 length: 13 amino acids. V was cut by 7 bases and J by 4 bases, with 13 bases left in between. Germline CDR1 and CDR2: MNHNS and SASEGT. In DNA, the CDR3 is TGTGCCAGCAAGACCCAGCCCAGCTATGGCTACACCTTC. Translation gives CASKTQPSYGYTF.

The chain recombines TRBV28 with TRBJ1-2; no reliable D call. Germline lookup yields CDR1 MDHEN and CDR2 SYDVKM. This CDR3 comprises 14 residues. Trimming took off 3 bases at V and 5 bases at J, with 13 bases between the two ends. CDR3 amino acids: CASSFTARAYGYTF. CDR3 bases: TGTGCCAGCAGTTTTACAGCCCGGGCTTATGGCTACACCTTC.